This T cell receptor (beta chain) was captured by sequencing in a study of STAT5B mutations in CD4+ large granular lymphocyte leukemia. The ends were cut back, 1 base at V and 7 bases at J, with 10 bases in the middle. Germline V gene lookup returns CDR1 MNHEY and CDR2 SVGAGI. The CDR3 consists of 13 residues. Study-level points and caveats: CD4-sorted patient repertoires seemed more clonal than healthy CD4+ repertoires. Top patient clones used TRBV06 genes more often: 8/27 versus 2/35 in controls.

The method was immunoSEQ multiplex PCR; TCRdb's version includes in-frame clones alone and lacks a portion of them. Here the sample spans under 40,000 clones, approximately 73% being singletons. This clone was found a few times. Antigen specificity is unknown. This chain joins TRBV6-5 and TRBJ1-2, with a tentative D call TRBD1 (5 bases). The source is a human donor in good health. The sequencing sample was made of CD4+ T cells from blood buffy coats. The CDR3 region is CASSYCQGCGYTF. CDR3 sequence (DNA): TGTGCCAGCAGTTACTGTCAGGGTTGTGGCTACACCTTC.